This is a list of T cell receptor beta chains from one sample in a study of blood T cell repertoires in COVID-19. Assay: immunoSEQ multiplex PCR; the TCRdb copy retains only in-frame clones and omits some. The sample records roughly 160,000 clones, approximately 81% being singletons. The sample consisted of PBMCs or T cells enriched from blood (not recorded which). The receptors stem from a man aged 55 to 70 who had recovered from COVID-19. The CDR3 runs from the conserved cysteine through the conserved F or W. The D gene is left open where the match is weak. Only some rows state a clone size, as once, few, many or a class for expanded clones.

d_gene	abundance	v_gene	j_gene	CDR3nt	CDR3aa
TRBD2	.	TRBV30	TRBJ2-5	TGTGCCTGGAGTGTAAAACTAGCGGGTGGAGAGACCCAGTACTTC	CAWSVKLAGGETQYF
.	few	TRBV7-9	TRBJ2-5	TGTGCCAGCAGCTTAGCCCGCGGGGCCCGAGAGACCCAGTACTTC	CASSLARGARETQYF
TRBD1	few	TRBV6-1	TRBJ1-5	TGTGCCAGCAGTGCCATGTCACAGGGGGTTAGTCAGCCCCAGCATTTT	CASSAMSQGVSQPQHF
.	.	TRBV6-6	TRBJ1-2	TGTGCCAGCAGTCTTAATCCCGACGGTCGGGGGATAAATGGCTACACCTTC	CASSLNPDGRGINGYTF
.	.	TRBV7-3	TRBJ2-1	TGTGCCAGCAGCTTAGAGGCACTCTACAATGAGCAGTTCTTC	CASSLEALYNEQFF
.	few	TRBV21-1	TRBJ2-7	TGTGCCAGCAGCAAACGGTCGGACAGGGTCTACGAGCAGTACTTC	CASSKRSDRVYEQYF
.	.	TRBV5-1	TRBJ2-2	TGCGCCAGCAGCTTGGGTATGAACACCGGGGAGCTGTTTTTT	CASSLGMNTGELFF
TRBD1	.	TRBV6-5	TRBJ2-7	TGTGCCAGCAGTTATGCGGGACAGGGATTCTACGAGCAGTACTTC	CASSYAGQGFYEQYF
.	.	TRBV19	TRBJ2-7	TGTGCCAGTAGCCCCAACCCCCCCAGGGTTAACAACGAGCAGTACTTC	CASSPNPPRVNNEQYF
.	.	TRBV7-8	TRBJ1-4	TGTGCCAGCAGCTTAGCCTGGGGGGCAACTAATGAAAAACTGTTTTTT	CASSLAWGATNEKLFF
.	.	TRBV6-5	TRBJ2-2	TGTGCCAGCTTCGGACTAACGAACACCGGGGAGCTGTTTTTT	CASFGLTNTGELFF
TRBD1	.	TRBV18	TRBJ2-5	TGTGCCAGCTCACCTCTAAACAGGGGAGAGACCCAGTACTTC	CASSPLNRGETQYF
.	.	TRBV7-3	TRBJ2-3	TGTGCCAGCAGCTTAGCGGACAGACCCACAGATACGCAGTATTTT	CASSLADRPTDTQYF
.	.	TRBV6-4	TRBJ2-1	TGTGCCAGCAGTGTCGCGCGTGATAGCGTATACAATGAGCAGTTCTTC	CASSVARDSVYNEQFF
.	.	TRBV15	TRBJ2-5	TGTGCCACCAGCAGCCTGATCGGGGCGGGGGAGACCCAGTACTTC	CATSSLIGAGETQYF
TRBD1	.	TRBV24-1	TRBJ2-3	TGTGCCACCAGTGAAGGGACAGGCCCCGAGGATACGCAGTATTTT	CATSEGTGPEDTQYF
TRBD1	.	TRBV5-3	TRBJ2-5	TGTGCCAGAAGCTTGGCTCCCGACAGGGGGCATAGGGAGACCCAGTACTTC	CARSLAPDRGHRETQYF
.	.	TRBV6-5	TRBJ1-5	TGTGCCAGCAGTTACTCTACAGGGAATCAGCCCCAGCATTTT	CASSYSTGNQPQHF
TRBD1	few	TRBV24-1	TRBJ2-1	TGTGCCACCAGTGATTTGGACCCACATACCGGGACAGGGTTGAATGAGCAGTTCTTC	CATSDLDPHTGTGLNEQFF
.	once	TRBV28	TRBJ1-5	TGTGCCAGCAGGAGAGGCGACAGGACGGCGAGGTTT	CASRRGDRTARF
.	.	TRBV24-1	TRBJ2-1	TGTGCCACCAGTGATTCCGGGTCGAACAATGAGCAGTTCTTC	CATSDSGSNNEQFF
TRBD2	.	TRBV5-4	TRBJ2-3	TGTGCCAGCAGCGGCGGGGGTGAAGATACGCAGTATTTT	CASSGGGEDTQYF
TRBD2	.	TRBV29-1	TRBJ2-7	TGCAGCGTTGGGGTAGCGGGGACCTCTGGGCAGCAGTACTTC	CSVGVAGTSGQQYF
TRBD1	.	TRBV4-2	TRBJ2-1	TGTGCCAGCAGCCAAGGGGGGACAGGGCGCAATGAGCAGTTCTTC	CASSQGGTGRNEQFF
.	.	TRBV7-3	TRBJ2-5	TGTGCCAGCAGCTTAAACGGGGTCCAAGAGACCCAGTACTTC	CASSLNGVQETQYF
TRBD1	.	TRBV27	TRBJ2-7	TGTGCCAGCAGTGTAGCAATCACCATCGGGACAGTTTACGAGCAGTACTTC	CASSVAITIGTVYEQYF
TRBD1	.	TRBV5-8	TRBJ2-5	TGTGCCAGCAGCTTGGAGGGGGCGGTGGAGACCCAGTACTTC	CASSLEGAVETQYF
TRBD2	.	TRBV28	TRBJ2-3	TGTGCCAGCAGGCCCCCTAGCGGGAGAGGTGCAGATACGCAGTATTTT	CASRPPSGRGADTQYF
.	once	TRBV18	TRBJ2-2	TGTGCCAGCTCACCCCCGGGACAGAACACCGGGGAGCTGTTTTTT	CASSPPGQNTGELFF
TRBD2	.	TRBV6-2/TRBV6-3	TRBJ2-7	TGTGCCAGCAGTTACATCGGGACTAACTACGAGCAGTACTTC	CASSYIGTNYEQYF
TRBD2	.	TRBV25-1	TRBJ2-5	TGTGCCAGCAGTGCGGGGAGACTAGCGGGATCAGGAGAGACCCAGTACTTC	CASSAGRLAGSGETQYF
TRBD1	.	TRBV5-1	TRBJ1-4	TGCGCCAGCAGCTCCTTACAGGGGACTAATGAAAAACTGTTTTTT	CASSSLQGTNEKLFF
TRBD2	few	TRBV7-3	TRBJ2-5	TGTGCCAGCAGCCTAGCCGGGACTAGCGGGGCCGAGACCCAGTACTTC	CASSLAGTSGAETQYF
TRBD1	few	TRBV27	TRBJ1-2	TGTGCCAGCAGTTTCTCCTTGGAGGGCAGGGGGGATGGCTACACCTTC	CASSFSLEGRGDGYTF
.	.	TRBV12-5	TRBJ2-7	TGTGCTAGTGGTTTGATCCGGGACACTTGGTCCTACGAGCAGTACTTC	CASGLIRDTWSYEQYF
TRBD1	.	TRBV5-6	TRBJ1-2	TGTGCCAGCAGCTTGGAGACAGGGATCATCCATGGCTACACCTTC	CASSLETGIIHGYTF
TRBD2	.	TRBV13	TRBJ2-2	TGTGCCAGCAGCTTGCCTAGCGGGGAGAACACCGGGGAGCTGTTTTTT	CASSLPSGENTGELFF
.	.	TRBV30	TRBJ1-3	TGTGCCTGGAGAGACCCGGGATTTCGTGGAAACACCATATATTTT	CAWRDPGFRGNTIYF
TRBD2	.	TRBV28	TRBJ2-5	TGTGCCAGCAGTCTCCTGGGCGGGAGAGAACTCAGAGAGACCCAGTACTTC	CASSLLGGRELRETQYF